The 5 T cell receptor beta chains below come from one sample, sequenced in a study of CD8+CD57+ T cells in acquired aplastic anemia listed by TCRdb under 2018. Sequencing relied on an Illumina HiSeq 2000. Genomic DNA was used as template for profiling of TCR beta VDJ combinations and CDR3 sequences. In TCRdb, the public reads were trimmed at Q25 with fastp and aligned with MiXCR, with productive beta chains retained. Merged by CDR3 protein, the rows form single entries marked with the most common genes and DNA. The sample data list a few hundred thousand distinct CDR3 sequences, and 61% of these were observed just once. The ten largest clones take up about 31% of the sample. Sequenced input: sorted CD4+, CD8+, or CD8+CD57+ T cells (not recorded which) from PBMCs. These receptors were taken from a human donor in good health.

CDR3 in DNA: TGTGCCACCAGCAGAGATCGTCAGGGTGGGAGTTCACCCCTCCACTTT. It codes for CATSRDRQGGSSPLHF. The chain recombines TRBV15 with TRBJ1-6; D possibly corresponds to TRBD1 (5 bases). CDR3 size: 16 residues. The germline V and J ends were trimmed by 0 bases and 9 bases, with 15 bases remaining between them. Germline-derived CDR1 and CDR2 are LNHNV and YYDKDF (reference sequence).

This clonotype was seen ten or more times. The V call is TRBV7-6, the J call TRBJ2-7; possibly TRBD1 or TRBD2 for D (6 bases each). Trimming removed 2 bases from V and 6 bases from J, with 23 bases in between. Germline V gives CDR1 SGHVS, CDR2 FNYEAQ. The CDR3 runs 17 residues. CDR3 coding DNA: TGTGCCAGCAGCTTAAGGGTCCCAGGGGTTAGCGGCTCCGAGCAGTACTTC. Residues: CASSLRVPGVSGSEQYF.

This clonotype has a single count. The chain combines TRBV9 with TRBJ2-5; TRBD2 matches 8 bases. The CDR3 spans 15 residues. After removal of 3 bases from V and 5 bases from J, the junction contained 9 bases not matched to a gene. Germline-derived CDR1 and CDR2 are SGDLS and YYNGEE. This chain's CDR3 is CASSGGLVGLETQYF. The CDR3 nucleotides read TGTGCCAGCAGCGGGGGACTAGTTGGTCTGGAGACCCAGTACTTC.

As concerns this clonotype: A much larger clone differs from this one at a single base, so this may be a read error. This chain links TRBV11-2 with TRBJ2-3; tentative D call: TRBD1 (6 bases). CDR3 length: 16 residues. Germline assignment: CDR1 SGHAT and CDR2 FQNNGV. The CDR3 DNA sequence: TGTGCCAGCAGATCGGGGACATATGCTAGCACAGATACGCTGTATTTT. It encodes CASRSGTYASTDTLYF.

This chain links TRBV20-1 with TRBJ2-7; D unresolved. CDR3 length: 14 residues. From germline, CDR1 is DFQATT and CDR2 SNEGSKA (reference sequence). V lost 1 base to trimming and J lost 3 bases, with 13 bases between them. CDR3 sequence: CSARGWRNDYEQYF. The CDR3 DNA follows: TGCAGTGCTAGAGGGTGGCGAAACGACTACGAGCAGTACTTC.